Below, 17 T cell receptor beta chains from the same sample are listed, as sequenced in a study of identical twins. A single record per CDR3 protein comes from TCRdb applying MiXCR to the 5' RACE reads. The table shows about 530,000 distinct CDR3 sequences, with 20% to 25% occurring only once. These data also formed part of another study, on yellow fever vaccine responses in identical twins.

What was sequenced was CD4+ T cells sorted from blood. Receptor source: a young woman in good health.

This clonotype was picked up a small number of times. This chain links TRBV7-2 with TRBJ2-2; perhaps D is TRBD1 or TRBD2 (5 bases each). The V end was cut by 3 bases, the J end by 0 bases, with 11 bases between. The CDR3 contains 16 residues. The germline V gene has CDR1 SGHTA and CDR2 FQGNSA. In DNA, the CDR3 is TGTGCCAGCAGCTTTAGAGGGGCCGCGAACACCGGGGAGCTGTTTTTT. Translated: CASSFRGAANTGELFF. Together with reference TRBV7-2 and TRBJ2-2, the CDR3 gives the full variable domain: GAGVSQSPSNKVTEKGKDVELRCDPISGHTALYWYRQSLGQGLEFLIYFQGNSAPDKSGLPSDRFSAERTGGSVSTLTIQRTQQEDSAVYLCASSFRGAANTGELFFGEGSRLTVL.

A few counts support this clonotype. The chain employs TRBV10-3 and TRBJ2-3; D is tentatively TRBD1 or TRBD2 (6 bases each). The germline V gene encodes CDR1 ENHRY and CDR2 SYGVKD. CDR3 length: 16 residues. Trimming removed 3 bases from V and 1 base from J, with 14 bases in between. CDR3 sequence reads: CAISDRGRGGTDTQYF. CDR3 in DNA: TGTGCCATCAGTGACCGGGGAAGGGGGGGCACAGATACGCAGTATTTT.

This clonotype was seen a few times. The rearrangement joins TRBV12-3 or TRBV12-4 to TRBJ2-7; the D is unclear. Trimming removed 7 bases from V and 3 bases from J, with 13 bases in between. The CDR3 spans 13 residues. For the CDR3, the DNA is TGTGCCAGCATGTTCGGCAGGTTCTACGAGCAGTACTTC. Amino acid sequence: CASMFGRFYEQYF.

The CDR3 DNA reads as TGCGCCGTGCCTGAGCGGGGGACAAGCACAGATACGCAGTATTTT. Its translation is CAVPERGTSTDTQYF. The chain joins TRBV23-1 to TRBJ2-3; 8 bases map to TRBD2. TRBV23-1 is identified as an open reading frame with a role that is uncertain. This CDR3 contains 15 residues. J was trimmed by 0 bases and V by 11 bases; bases with no gene match: 10.

V usage is TRBV6-5 and J usage is TRBJ2-1; TRBD1 matches 7 bases. The V gene's germline CDR1 is MNHEY and CDR2 SVGAGI. Trimming at V came to 2 bases and at J to 0 bases, leaving 4 bases not matched to a gene. This CDR3 contains 16 residues. The CDR3 protein is CASSYGAGGSYNEQFF. In nucleotides, the CDR3 is TGTGCCAGCAGTTACGGGGCAGGGGGCTCCTACAATGAGCAGTTCTTC.

The rearrangement links TRBV29-1 to TRBJ2-3; D may match TRBD1 or TRBD2 (6 bases each). The V gene lost 4 bases and the J gene lost 4 bases, with 15 bases spanning the gap. Germline V gives CDR1 SQVTM, CDR2 ANQGSEA. The CDR3 spans 14 residues. The CDR3 is CSVAGATSPDTQYF. CDR3 in DNA: TGCAGCGTTGCGGGGGCCACAAGCCCAGATACGCAGTATTTT.

V usage is TRBV5-1 and J usage is TRBJ2-1, with a possible D match to TRBD2 (6 bases). Per the germline V gene, CDR1 is SGHRS and CDR2 is YFSETQ. V lost 2 bases to trimming and J lost 0 bases, with 12 bases between them. The CDR3 has 16 residues. The CDR3 is CASSFLAQSSYNEQFF. The CDR3 region has the DNA TGCGCCAGCAGCTTCCTAGCGCAAAGCTCCTACAATGAGCAGTTCTTC. Full variable domain (remainder filled in from reference TRBV5-1 and TRBJ2-1): KAGVTQTPRYLIKTRGQQVTLSCSPISGHRSVSWYQQTPGQGLQFLFEYFSETQRNKGNFPGRFSGRQFSNSRSEMNVSTLELGDSALYLCASSFLAQSSYNEQFFGPGTRLTVL.

V is TRBV12-3 or TRBV12-4 and J is TRBJ2-7; perhaps TRBD1 as D (5 bases). Trimming stripped 7 bases from V and 0 bases from J, with 13 bases between. The CDR3 consists of 14 residues. This chain's CDR3 is CASTQRRGSYEQYF. The CDR3 DNA reads TGTGCCAGCACCCAAAGAAGGGGCTCCTACGAGCAGTACTTC.

This clonotype was recorded a few times. The chain uses TRBV11-2 and TRBJ2-3, with 7 bases fitting TRBD1. Trimming took 6 bases from V and 6 from J; bases not matched to a gene: 24. Germline CDR1 is SGHAT and CDR2 is FQNNGV. The CDR3 is 19 amino acids. The CDR3 DNA follows: TGTGCCAGCAGACCCGGACAGGCCTTAATCAAACCCCTGTCGGATACGCAGTATTTT. Protein: CASRPGQALIKPLSDTQYF.

The gene calls are TRBV11-2 and TRBJ2-2; D possibly corresponds to TRBD1 (5 bases). The germline gives CDR1 SGHAT, CDR2 FQNNGV. V dropped 5 bases and J dropped 7 bases, with 20 bases sitting between them. This CDR3 comprises 16 residues. The chain's CDR3 is CASSLGRTTVDGELFF. As DNA, the CDR3 is TGTGCCAGCAGCCTGGGTCGGACGACAGTGGACGGGGAGCTGTTTTTT.

Concerning this clonotype: This could be a read error, since a much larger clone is one nucleotide away. The chain couples TRBV12-3 or TRBV12-4 to TRBJ2-2; a possible D gene is TRBD1 (5 bases). This CDR3 contains 16 residues. V lost 4 bases and J lost 4, with 16 bases in between. DNA for the CDR3: TGTGCCAGCAGTTCTACATGGGGCTTGGGCACCGGGGAGCTGTTTTTT. Translating gives CASSSTWGLGTGELFF.

The V and J genes are TRBV2 and TRBJ2-2, with TRBD1 as a possible D gene (5 bases). Germline CDR1 and CDR2: SNHLY and FYNNEI. The length of the CDR3 is 16 residues. Trimming pared 7 bases from V and 0 bases from J, leaving 15 bases between. DNA for the CDR3: TGTGCCAGCACTAGAACAGGAGCCGCGAACACCGGGGAGCTGTTTTTT. This codes for CASTRTGAANTGELFF.

The rearrangement joins TRBV5-1 to TRBJ1-1; weak D call: TRBD1 (6 bases). CDR3 length: 14 residues. Between the trimmed V and J ends, which lost 5 bases and 1 base, there was a span of 12 bases. CDR1 is SGHRS and CDR2 is YFSETQ in the germline V gene. The CDR3 DNA sequence: TGCGCCAGCAGGACACAGGGTGAGAACACTGAAGCTTTCTTT. Its protein product is CASRTQGENTEAFF.

The count of this clonotype is one. This chain uses TRBV23-1 with TRBJ2-1, with 15 bases lining up with TRBD2. TRBV23-1 is placed among ORFs of uncertain function. V gave up 2 bases and J gave up 8 bases; unmatched junction bases: 7. The CDR3 extends over 17 amino acids. The CDR3 is CASSQRTSGRAFDEQFF. CDR3 DNA: TGCGCCAGCAGTCAAAGGACTAGCGGGAGGGCCTTCGATGAGCAGTTCTTC.

V and J are TRBV6-1 and TRBJ1-2; possible D gene TRBD1, 6 bases. The CDR3 is made up of 15 amino acids. Germline CDR1 is MNHNS and CDR2 is SASEGT. Trimming took off 8 bases at V and 2 bases at J, with 18 bases between the two ends. The chain's CDR3 is CASSTGTTENYGYTF. The CDR3 nucleotides read TGTGCCAGCTCGACCGGGACAACGGAAAACTATGGCTACACCTTC.

The chain joins TRBV4-1 to TRBJ1-5; 7 positions agree with TRBD1. CDR1 and CDR2 (germline): MGHRA, YSYEKL. V shed 0 bases and J 4 bases; nucleotides not matched to a gene: 6. The CDR3 runs to 16 residues. The CDR3 DNA is TGCGCCAGCAGCCAAGATCAACAGGGGCGGAATCAGCCCCAGCATTTT. Encoded protein: CASSQDQQGRNQPQHF.

In this sample, this clonotype turned up once. The J gene is TRBJ2-7, the V gene TRBV20-1; TRBD2 agrees at 8 bases. CDR1 is DFQATT, CDR2 SNEGSKA, per germline (reference sequence). The CDR3 has 15 residues. V gave up 5 bases and J gave up 9 bases; unmatched junction bases: 18. This CDR3 is CSASGSFPRREAQYF. CDR3 nucleotides: TGCAGTGCTTCCGGTTCGTTCCCTAGGCGGGAGGCGCAGTACTTC.